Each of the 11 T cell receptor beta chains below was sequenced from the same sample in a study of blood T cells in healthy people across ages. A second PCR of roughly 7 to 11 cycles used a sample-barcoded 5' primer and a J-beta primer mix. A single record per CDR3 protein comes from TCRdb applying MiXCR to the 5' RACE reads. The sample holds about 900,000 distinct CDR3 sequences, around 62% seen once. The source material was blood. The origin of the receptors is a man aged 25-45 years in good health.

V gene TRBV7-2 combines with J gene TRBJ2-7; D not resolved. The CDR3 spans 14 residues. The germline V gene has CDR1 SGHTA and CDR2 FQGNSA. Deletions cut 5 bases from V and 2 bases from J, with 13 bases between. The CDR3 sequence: CASSPQSGAYEQYF. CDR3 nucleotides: TGTGCCAGCAGCCCCCAATCGGGCGCCTACGAGCAGTACTTC.

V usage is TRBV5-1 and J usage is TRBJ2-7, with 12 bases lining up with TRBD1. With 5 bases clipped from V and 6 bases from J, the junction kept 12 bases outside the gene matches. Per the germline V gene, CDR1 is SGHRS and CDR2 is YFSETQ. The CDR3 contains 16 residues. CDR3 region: CASRQGLGQGAREQYF. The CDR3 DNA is TGCGCCAGCAGGCAAGGTTTGGGACAGGGGGCCCGCGAGCAGTACTTC.

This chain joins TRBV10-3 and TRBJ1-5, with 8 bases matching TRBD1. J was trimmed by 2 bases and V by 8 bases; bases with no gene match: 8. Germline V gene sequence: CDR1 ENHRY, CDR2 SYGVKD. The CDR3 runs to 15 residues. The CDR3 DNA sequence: TGTGCCATCGGCCGAGAGGACAGGGGCAATCAGCCCCAGCATTTT. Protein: CAIGREDRGNQPQHF.

CDR3 amino acids: CASSFPTQVPEAFF. The CDR3 region has the DNA TGTGCCAGCAGTTTCCCCACCCAAGTCCCTGAAGCTTTCTTT. The chain joins TRBV12-3 or TRBV12-4 to TRBJ1-1; no definite D call. The CDR3 has 14 amino acids. The germline V and J ends were trimmed by 3 bases and 6 bases, with 14 bases remaining between them.

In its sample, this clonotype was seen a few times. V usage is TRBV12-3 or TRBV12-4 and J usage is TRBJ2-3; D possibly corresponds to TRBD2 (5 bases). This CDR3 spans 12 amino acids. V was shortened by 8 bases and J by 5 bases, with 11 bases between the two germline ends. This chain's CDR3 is CASVSERDTQYF. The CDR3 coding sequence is TGTGCCAGCGTTAGCGAAAGAGATACGCAGTATTTT.

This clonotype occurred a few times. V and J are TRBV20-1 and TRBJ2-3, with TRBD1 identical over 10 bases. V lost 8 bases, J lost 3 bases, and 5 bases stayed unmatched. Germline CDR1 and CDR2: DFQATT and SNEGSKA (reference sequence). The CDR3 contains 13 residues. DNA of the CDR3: TGCAGTCCGACAGGGGGCATGACAGATACGCAGTATTTT. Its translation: CSPTGGMTDTQYF.

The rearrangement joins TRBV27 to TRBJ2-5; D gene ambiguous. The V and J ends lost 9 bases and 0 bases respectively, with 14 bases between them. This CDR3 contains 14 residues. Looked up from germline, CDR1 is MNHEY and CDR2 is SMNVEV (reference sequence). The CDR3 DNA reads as TGTGCCAGACCGCCCGCCTCGTACCAAGAGACCCAGTACTTC. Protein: CARPPASYQETQYF.

The chain's CDR3 is CSARERQGWTGELFF. The CDR3, as DNA: TGCAGTGCTAGGGAGCGACAGGGATGGACCGGGGAGCTGTTTTTT. The gene calls are TRBV20-1 and TRBJ2-2, with 7 bases that match TRBD1. The CDR3 contains 15 residues. V was clipped by 3 bases and J by 5 bases; unmatched bases: 9. Looked up from germline, CDR1 is DFQATT and CDR2 is SNEGSKA (reference sequence).

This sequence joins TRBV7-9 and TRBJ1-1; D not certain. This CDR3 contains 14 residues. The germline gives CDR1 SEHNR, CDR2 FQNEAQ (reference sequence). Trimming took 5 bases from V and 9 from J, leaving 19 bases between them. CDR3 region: CASSQRKDILKAFF. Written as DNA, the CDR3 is TGTGCCAGCAGCCAGAGAAAAGACATTTTAAAAGCTTTCTTT.

CDR3 sequence reads: CASSQGLNGLGETQYF. Here the CDR3 DNA reads TGTGCCAGCAGCCAAGGGTTGAACGGGCTGGGCGAGACCCAGTACTTC. The genes are TRBV14 and TRBJ2-5; D remains unclear. The germline CDR1 and CDR2 sequences are SGHDN and FVKESK. The CDR3 consists of 16 residues. The V and J ends lost 1 base and 5 bases respectively, with 17 bases between them.

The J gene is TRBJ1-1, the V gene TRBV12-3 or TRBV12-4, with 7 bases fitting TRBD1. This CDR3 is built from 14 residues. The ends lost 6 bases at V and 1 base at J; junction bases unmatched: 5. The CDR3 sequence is CASSPDRANTEAFF. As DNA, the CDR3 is TGTGCCAGCAGCCCTGACAGGGCGAACACTGAAGCTTTCTTT.